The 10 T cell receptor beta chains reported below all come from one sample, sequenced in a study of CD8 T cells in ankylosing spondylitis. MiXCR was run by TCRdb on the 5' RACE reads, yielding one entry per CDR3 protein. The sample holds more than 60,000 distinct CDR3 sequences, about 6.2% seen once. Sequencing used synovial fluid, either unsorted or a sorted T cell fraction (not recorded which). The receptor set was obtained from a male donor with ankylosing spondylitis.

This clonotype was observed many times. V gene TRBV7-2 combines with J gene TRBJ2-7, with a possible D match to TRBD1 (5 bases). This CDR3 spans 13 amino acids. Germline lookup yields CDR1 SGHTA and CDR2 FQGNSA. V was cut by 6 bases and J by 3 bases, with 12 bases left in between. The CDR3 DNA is TGTGCCAGCAGACCAACAGGTCGCTACGAGCAGTACTTC. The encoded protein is CASRPTGRYEQYF.

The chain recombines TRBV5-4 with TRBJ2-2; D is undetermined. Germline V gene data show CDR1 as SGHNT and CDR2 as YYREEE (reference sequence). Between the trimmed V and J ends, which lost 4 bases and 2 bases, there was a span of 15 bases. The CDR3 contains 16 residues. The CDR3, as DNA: TGTGCCAGCAGCCCAAGTGGGCGTGGCAACACCGGGGAGCTGTTTTTT. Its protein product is CASSPSGRGNTGELFF.

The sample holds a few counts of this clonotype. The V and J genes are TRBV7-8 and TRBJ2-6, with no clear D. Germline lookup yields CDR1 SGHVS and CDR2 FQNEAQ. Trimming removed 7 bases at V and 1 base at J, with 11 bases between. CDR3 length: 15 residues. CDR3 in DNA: TGTGCCAGCACCCGGACGGTATCTGGGGCCAACGTCCTGACTTTC. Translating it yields CASTRTVSGANVLTF.

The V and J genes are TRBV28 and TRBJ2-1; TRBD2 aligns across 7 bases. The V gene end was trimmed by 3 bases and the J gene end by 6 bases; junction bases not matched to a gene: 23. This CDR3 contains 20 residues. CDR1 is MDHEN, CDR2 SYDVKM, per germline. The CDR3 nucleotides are TGTGCCAGCAGTTTCCGAGGACTAGTGGGAGGGCCTAATCGGGTCAATGAGCAGTTCTTC. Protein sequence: CASSFRGLVGGPNRVNEQFF.

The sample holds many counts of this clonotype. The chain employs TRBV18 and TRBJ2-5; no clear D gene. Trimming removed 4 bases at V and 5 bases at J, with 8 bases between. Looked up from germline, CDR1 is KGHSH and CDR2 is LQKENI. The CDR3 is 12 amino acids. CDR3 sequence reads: CASSHGRETQYF. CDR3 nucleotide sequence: TGTGCCAGCTCACACGGTCGGGAGACCCAGTACTTC.

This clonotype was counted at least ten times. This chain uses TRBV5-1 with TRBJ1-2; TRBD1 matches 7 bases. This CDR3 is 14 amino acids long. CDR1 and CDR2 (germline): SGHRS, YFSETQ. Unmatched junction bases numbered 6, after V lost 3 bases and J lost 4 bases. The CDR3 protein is CASSWGDSRYGYTF. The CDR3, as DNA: TGCGCCAGCAGCTGGGGGGACAGCCGCTATGGCTACACCTTC. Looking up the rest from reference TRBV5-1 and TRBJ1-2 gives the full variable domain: KAGVTQTPRYLIKTRGQQVTLSCSPISGHRSVSWYQQTPGQGLQFLFEYFSETQRNKGNFPGRFSGRQFSNSRSEMNVSTLELGDSALYLCASSWGDSRYGYTFGSGTRLTVV.

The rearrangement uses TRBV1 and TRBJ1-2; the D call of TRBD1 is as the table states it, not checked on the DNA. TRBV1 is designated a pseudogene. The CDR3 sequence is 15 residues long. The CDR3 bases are TGCACCAGCAGACTTGACAGTCCGAGGGACTATGGCTACACCTTC. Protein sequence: CTSRLDSPRDYGYTF.

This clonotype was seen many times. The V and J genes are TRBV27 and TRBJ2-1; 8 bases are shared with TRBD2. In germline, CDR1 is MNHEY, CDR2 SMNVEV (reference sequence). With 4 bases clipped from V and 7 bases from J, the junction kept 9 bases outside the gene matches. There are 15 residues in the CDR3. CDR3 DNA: TGTGCCAGCAGTTCAGGGACTAGAAGAGGGAATGAGCAGTTCTTC. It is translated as CASSSGTRRGNEQFF.

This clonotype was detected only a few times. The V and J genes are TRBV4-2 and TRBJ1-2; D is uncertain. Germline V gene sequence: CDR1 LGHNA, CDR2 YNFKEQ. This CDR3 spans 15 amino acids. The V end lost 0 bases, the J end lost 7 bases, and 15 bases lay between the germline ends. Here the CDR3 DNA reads TGTGCCAGCAGCCAAGATACGTCGGGCTGGCGTGGCTACACCTTC. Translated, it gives CASSQDTSGWRGYTF.

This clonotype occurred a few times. CDR3 DNA: TGTGCCAGCAGTTACTCGATATCGCGCGAGCAGTACTTC. Its translation is CASSYSISREQYF. The V call is TRBV6-5, the J call TRBJ2-7; D remains ambiguous. Trimming pared 0 bases from V and 6 bases from J, leaving 9 bases between. CDR1 is MNHEY and CDR2 is SVGAGI in the germline V gene. The CDR3 covers 13 residues.